This TCR beta chain was recorded in a study of cytomegalovirus exposure and HLA in healthy donors. This CDR3 has 14 amino acids. CDR1 is MNHEY, CDR2 SVGAGI, per germline. V was clipped by 6 bases and J by 1 base; unmatched bases: 3. General study findings and limits: Several of the most significant clusters appeared, in a later analysis, to be linked to common viral pathogens. Several V segments, TRBV6-2 and TRBV6-3 among them, could not be told apart and were dropped. What TCR beta sequences reportedly achieved was accurate prediction of HLA-A and HLA-B alleles in most subjects.

In regard to this clone: Its target is unknown.

The primer mix had 60 Vbeta and 13 Jbeta primers. The assay was immunoSEQ multiplex PCR, and TCRdb's table has in-frame clones only and misses some. Of roughly 150,000 clones listed, roughly 80% were seen once; the top ten hold 1.1% to 1.5%. The sequence was collected from a male donor in good health and CMV-seronegative. The chain couples TRBV6-5 to TRBJ1-1; TRBD1 matches 9 bases. Sequencing was carried out using PBMCs. CDR3 loop: CASSRDRANTEAFF. CDR3 coding DNA: TGTGCCAGCAGCCGGGACAGGGCGAACACTGAAGCTTTCTTT.